This T cell receptor (beta chain) appears in the sequencing data of a study of blood T cell repertoires in COVID-19. Repertoires were generated with immunoSEQ multiplex PCR, while TCRdb's copy carries only in-frame clones and drops some. The sample shows approximately 170,000 clones, 82% of them seen only once. V gave up 5 bases and J gave up 1 base, with 8 bases separating them. CDR1 is SGHVS and CDR2 is FQNEAQ in the germline V gene. CDR3 length: 13 amino acids. Sequenced: peripheral blood. This sequence joins TRBV7-8 and TRBJ1-1; no reliable D call. The sequence derives from an elderly woman with active or convalescent COVID-19. CDR3 in DNA: TGTGCCAGCAGCGAAGACAAGAACACTGAAGCTTTCTTT. Protein sequence: CASSEDKNTEAFF.